The TCR beta chain described here comes from a study of T cells of healthy individuals. The germline CDR1 and CDR2 sequences are GTSNPN and SVGIG (reference sequence). V lost 0 bases and J lost 6, with 5 bases in between. The CDR3 is made up of 11 amino acids. TCRdb used MiXCR to reprocess the 5' RACE reads, holding one entry per CDR3 protein. The sample includes 45,000 to 60,000 distinct CDR3 sequences, approximately 15% of them seen just once. This clonotype occurred many times. The TCR originated in a human donor in good health. The J gene is TRBJ1-1, the V gene TRBV30, with no clear D. CDR3 loop: CAWSVAAEAFF. Written as DNA, the CDR3 is TGTGCCTGGAGTGTAGCGGCTGAAGCTTTCTTT.